This T cell receptor (beta chain) emerged from a study of PD-1 blockade in classical Hodgkin lymphoma. Notes on the study in general: Those patients who began receiving nivolumab less than 1 year after ASCT had lower diversity, and they were excluded.

Some clones are missing from TCRdb's copy, which holds only in-frame ones; the method was immunoSEQ multiplex PCR. The table records about 21,000 clones, about two thirds of them present only once. The CDR3 length is 12 residues. V lost 0 bases, J lost 5 bases, and 2 bases lay in between. All the patients suffered relapse after autologous stem cell transplantation, and brentuximab vedotin exposure differed. Responses achieved at best were complete response, partial response or progressive disease. For this clone: Its target is unknown.

The sequencing here drew on peripheral blood mononuclear cells (PBMCs), taken at baseline. The clonotype originates from a human donor with classical Hodgkin lymphoma. The V call is TRBV5-3, the J call TRBJ1-4; D gene unclear. TRBV5-3 is an open reading frame, and its role is uncertain. In nucleotides, the CDR3 is TGTGCCAGAAGCTTGGGGAATGAAAAACTGTTTTTT. Encoded protein: CARSLGNEKLFF.